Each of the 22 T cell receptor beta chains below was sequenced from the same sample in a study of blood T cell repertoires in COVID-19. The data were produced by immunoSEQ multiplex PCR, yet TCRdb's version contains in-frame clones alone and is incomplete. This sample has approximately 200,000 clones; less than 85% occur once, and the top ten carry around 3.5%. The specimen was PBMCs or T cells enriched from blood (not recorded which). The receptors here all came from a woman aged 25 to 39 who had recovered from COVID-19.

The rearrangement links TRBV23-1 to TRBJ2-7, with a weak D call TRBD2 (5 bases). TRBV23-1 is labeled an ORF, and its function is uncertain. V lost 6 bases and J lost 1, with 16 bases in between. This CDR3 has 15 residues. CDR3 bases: TGCGCCAGCAGCTTCGGTGACGGCGGGTCCTACGAGCAGTACGTC. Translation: CASSFGDGGSYEQYV.

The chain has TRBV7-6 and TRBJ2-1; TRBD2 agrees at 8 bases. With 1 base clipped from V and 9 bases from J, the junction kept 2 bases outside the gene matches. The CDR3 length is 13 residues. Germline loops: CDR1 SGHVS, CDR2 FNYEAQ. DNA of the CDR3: TGTGCCAGCAGCTTAGATGCGGGAGGTGAGCAGTTCTTC. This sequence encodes CASSLDAGGEQFF. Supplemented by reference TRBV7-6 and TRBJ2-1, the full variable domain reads GAGVSQSPRYKVTKRGQDVALRCDPISGHVSLYWYRQALGQGPEFLTYFNYEAQQDKSGLPNDRFSAERPEGSISTLTIQRTEQRDSAMYRCASSLDAGGEQFFGPGTRLTVL.

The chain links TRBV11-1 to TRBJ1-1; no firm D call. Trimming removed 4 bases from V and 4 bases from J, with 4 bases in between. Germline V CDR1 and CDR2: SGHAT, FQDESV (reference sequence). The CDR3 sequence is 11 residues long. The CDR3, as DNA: TGTGCCAGCAGCTCCTCCACTGAAGCTTTCTTT. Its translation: CASSSSTEAFF.

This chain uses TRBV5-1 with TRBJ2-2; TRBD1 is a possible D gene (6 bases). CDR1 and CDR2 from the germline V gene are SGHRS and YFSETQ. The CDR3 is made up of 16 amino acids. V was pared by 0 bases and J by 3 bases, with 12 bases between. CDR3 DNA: TGCGCCAGCAGCTTGGGACGGCAGGGGTACACCGGGGAGCTGTTTTTT. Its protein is CASSLGRQGYTGELFF.

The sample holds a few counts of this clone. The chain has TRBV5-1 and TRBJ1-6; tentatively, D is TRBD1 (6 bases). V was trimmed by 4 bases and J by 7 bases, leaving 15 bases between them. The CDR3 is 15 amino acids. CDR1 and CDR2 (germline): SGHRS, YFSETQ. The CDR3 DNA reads TGCGCCAGCAGCCGGGAGGGACAAGCCAATTCACCCCTCCACTTT. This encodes CASSREGQANSPLHF.

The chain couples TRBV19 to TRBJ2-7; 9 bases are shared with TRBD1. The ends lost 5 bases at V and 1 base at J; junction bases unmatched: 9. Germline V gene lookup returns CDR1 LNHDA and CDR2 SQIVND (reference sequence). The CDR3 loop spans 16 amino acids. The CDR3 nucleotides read TGTGCCAGTAGTGGCCTCGGACAGGGGTTTTCCTACGAGCAGTACGTC. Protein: CASSGLGQGFSYEQYV.

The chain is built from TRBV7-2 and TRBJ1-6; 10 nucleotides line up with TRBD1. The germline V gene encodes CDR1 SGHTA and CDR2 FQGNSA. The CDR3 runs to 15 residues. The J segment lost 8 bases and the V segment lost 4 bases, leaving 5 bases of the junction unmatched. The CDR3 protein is CASSSPGQGYSPLHF. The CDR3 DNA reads TGTGCCAGCAGCTCCCCGGGACAGGGGTATTCACCCCTCCACTTT.

Written as DNA, the CDR3 is TGTGCCAGCAGCTCCAGCCAAGGGGTAGAGACCCAGTACTTC. It is translated as CASSSSQGVETQYF. V gene TRBV7-2 combines with J gene TRBJ2-5, with a possible D match to TRBD1 (5 bases). This CDR3 region has 14 residues. Germline V gives CDR1 SGHTA, CDR2 FQGNSA. V lost 4 bases, J lost 4 bases, and 13 bases lay in between.

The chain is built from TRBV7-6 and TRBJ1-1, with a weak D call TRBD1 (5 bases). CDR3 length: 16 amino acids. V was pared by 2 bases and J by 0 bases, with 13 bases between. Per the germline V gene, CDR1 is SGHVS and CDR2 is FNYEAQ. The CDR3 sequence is CASSLSWGPLNTEAFF. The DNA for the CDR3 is TGTGCCAGCAGCTTATCTTGGGGCCCGCTGAACACTGAAGCTTTCTTT.

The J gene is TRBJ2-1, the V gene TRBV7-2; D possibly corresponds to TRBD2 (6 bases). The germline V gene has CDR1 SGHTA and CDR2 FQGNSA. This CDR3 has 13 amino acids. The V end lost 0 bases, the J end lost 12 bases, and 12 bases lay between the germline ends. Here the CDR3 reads CASSLAGGVGQFF. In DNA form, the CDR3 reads TGTGCCAGCAGCTTAGCAGGAGGGGTCGGGCAGTTCTTC.

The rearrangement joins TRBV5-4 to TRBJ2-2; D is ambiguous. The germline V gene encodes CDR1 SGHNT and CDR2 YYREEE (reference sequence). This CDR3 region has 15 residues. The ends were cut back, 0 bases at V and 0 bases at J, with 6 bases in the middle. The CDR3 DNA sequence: TGTGCCAGCAGCTTGGCAAACTCGAACACCGGGGAGCTGTTTTTT. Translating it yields CASSLANSNTGELFF.

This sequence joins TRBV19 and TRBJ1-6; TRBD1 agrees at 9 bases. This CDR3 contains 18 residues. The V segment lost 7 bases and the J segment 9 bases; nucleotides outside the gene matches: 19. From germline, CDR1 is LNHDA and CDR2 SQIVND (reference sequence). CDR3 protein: CASTPRPGDRVRASPLHF. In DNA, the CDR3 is TGTGCCAGTACCCCACGGCCAGGGGACAGGGTTAGGGCTTCACCCCTCCACTTT.

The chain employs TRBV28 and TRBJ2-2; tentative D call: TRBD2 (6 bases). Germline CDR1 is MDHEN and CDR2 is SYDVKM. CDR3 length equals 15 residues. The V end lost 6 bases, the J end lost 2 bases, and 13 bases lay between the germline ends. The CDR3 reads CASRTISGNTGELFF. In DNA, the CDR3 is TGTGCCAGCAGGACCATTAGCGGAAACACCGGGGAGCTGTTTTTT.

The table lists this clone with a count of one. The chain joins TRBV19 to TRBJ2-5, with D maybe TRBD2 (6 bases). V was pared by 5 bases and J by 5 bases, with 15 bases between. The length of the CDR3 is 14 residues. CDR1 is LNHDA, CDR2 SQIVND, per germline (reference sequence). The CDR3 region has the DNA TGTGCCAGTAGTCCCCGACCAGGGAGGGAGACCCAGTACTTC. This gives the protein CASSPRPGRETQYF.

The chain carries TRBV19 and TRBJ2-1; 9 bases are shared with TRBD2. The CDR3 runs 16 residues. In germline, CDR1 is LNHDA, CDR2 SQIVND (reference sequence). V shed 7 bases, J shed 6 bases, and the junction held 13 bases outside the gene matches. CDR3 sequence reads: CASTSRVTSGFNEQFF. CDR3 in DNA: TGTGCCAGTACTAGTAGGGTAACTAGCGGGTTCAATGAGCAGTTCTTC.

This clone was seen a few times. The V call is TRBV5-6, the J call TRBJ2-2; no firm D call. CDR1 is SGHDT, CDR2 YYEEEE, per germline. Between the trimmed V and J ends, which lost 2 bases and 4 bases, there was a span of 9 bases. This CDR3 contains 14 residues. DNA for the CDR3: TGTGCCAGCAGCTTCGATAGAGCCACCGGGGAGCTGTTTTTT. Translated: CASSFDRATGELFF. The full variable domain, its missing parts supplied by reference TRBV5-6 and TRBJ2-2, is DAGVTQSPTHLIKTRGQQVTLRCSPKSGHDTVSWYQQALGQGPQFIFQYYEEEERQRGNFPDRFSGHQFPNYSSELNVNALLLGDSALYLCASSFDRATGELFFGEGSRLTVL.

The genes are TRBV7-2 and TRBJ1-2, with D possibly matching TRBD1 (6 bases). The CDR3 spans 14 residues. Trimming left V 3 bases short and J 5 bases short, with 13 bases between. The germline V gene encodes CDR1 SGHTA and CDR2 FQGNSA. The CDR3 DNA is TGTGCCAGCAGCTTTTCGCAGGGGATTTATGGCTACACCTTC. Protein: CASSFSQGIYGYTF.

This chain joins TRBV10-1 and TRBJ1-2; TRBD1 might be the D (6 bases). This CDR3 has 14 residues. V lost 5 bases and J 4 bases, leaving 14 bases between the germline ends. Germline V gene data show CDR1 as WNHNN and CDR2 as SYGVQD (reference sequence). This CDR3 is CASSPGHSLYGYTF. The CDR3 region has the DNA TGCGCCAGCAGTCCGGGACATTCGCTCTATGGCTACACCTTC.

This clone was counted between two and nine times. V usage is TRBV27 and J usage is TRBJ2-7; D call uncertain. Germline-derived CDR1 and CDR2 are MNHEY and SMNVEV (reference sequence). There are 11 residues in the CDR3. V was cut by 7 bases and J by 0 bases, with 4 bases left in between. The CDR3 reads CASTSSYEQYF. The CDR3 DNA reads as TGTGCCAGCACCAGCTCCTACGAGCAGTACTTC.

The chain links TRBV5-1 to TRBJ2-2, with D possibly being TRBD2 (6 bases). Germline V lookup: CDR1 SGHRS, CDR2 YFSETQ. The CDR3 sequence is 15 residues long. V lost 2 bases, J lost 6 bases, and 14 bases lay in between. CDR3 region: CASSLPPTSSGELFF. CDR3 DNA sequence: TGCGCCAGCAGCTTACCCCCCACTAGCTCCGGGGAGCTGTTTTTT.

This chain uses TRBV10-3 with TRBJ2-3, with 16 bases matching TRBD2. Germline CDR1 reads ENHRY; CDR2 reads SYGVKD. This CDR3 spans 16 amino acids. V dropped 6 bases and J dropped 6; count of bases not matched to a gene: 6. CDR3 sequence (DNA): TGTGCCATCAGGGGGACTAGCGGGAGGGCAGGTGATACGCAGTATTTT. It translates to CAIRGTSGRAGDTQYF.

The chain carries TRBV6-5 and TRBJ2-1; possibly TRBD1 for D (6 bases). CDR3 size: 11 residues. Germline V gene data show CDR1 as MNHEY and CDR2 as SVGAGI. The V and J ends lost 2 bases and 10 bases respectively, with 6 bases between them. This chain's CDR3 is CASSYQGEQFF. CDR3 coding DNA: TGTGCCAGCAGTTACCAGGGGGAGCAGTTCTTC.